This T cell receptor beta chain comes out of a study of cytomegalovirus exposure and HLA in healthy donors. Use of 60 Vbeta and 13 Jbeta primers characterized the PCR. This table comes from immunoSEQ multiplex PCR, and its TCRdb copy is limited to in-frame clones, with some not included. The table has some 170,000 clones, roughly 87% seen once. The CDR3 extends over 15 amino acids. CDR1 and CDR2 (germline): SGHNT, YYREEE (reference sequence). J was trimmed by 0 bases and V by 5 bases; bases with no gene match: 5. Study-level points and caveats: It was confirmed in vitro that a few of the CMV-associated chains were specific for CMV antigens.

In this sample, this clone turned up a few times. Its specificity is unknown. The gene calls are TRBV5-4 and TRBJ2-7, with 10 bases matching TRBD1. The clonotype was recovered from a woman aged 25 to 39 in good health and CMV-seronegative. Sequences were obtained from PBMCs. The DNA for the CDR3 is TGTGCCAGCAGTAAGGGACAGGGGAGCTCCTACGAGCAGTACTTC. Protein: CASSKGQGSSYEQYF.